These 5 T cell receptor beta chains came from one sample sequenced in a study of T-cell reconstitution after alpha-beta-depleted transplantation in children. Unique molecular identifiers were used in preparing the TCRbeta library. TCRdb used MiXCR to reprocess the PCR reads, holding one entry per CDR3 protein. The sample lists about 290,000 distinct CDR3 sequences; 9.5% to 13% were seen once. The sequencing used PBMCs, collected before TCRalphabeta/CD19-depleted stem cell transplant. These receptors came from a boy less than two years old with acute myeloid leukemia, due to receive a stem cell transplant.

V gene TRBV10-3 combines with J gene TRBJ1-1; D is perhaps TRBD1 (6 bases). V was shortened by 4 bases and J by 2 bases, with 14 bases between the two germline ends. The CDR3 spans 15 residues. In germline, CDR1 is ENHRY, CDR2 SYGVKD. CDR3 residues: CAISGLTGTNTEAFF. CDR3 sequence (DNA): TGTGCCATCAGTGGTCTAACAGGGACCAACACTGAAGCTTTCTTT.

There are many counts of this clonotype. The chain carries TRBV29-1 and TRBJ2-2; D uncertain. The length of the CDR3 is 16 residues. V was shortened by 4 bases and J by 2 bases, with 17 bases between the two germline ends. CDR1 SQVTM and CDR2 ANQGSEA come from the germline V gene. The CDR3 is CSVVWAARSNTGELFF. CDR3 DNA: TGCAGCGTTGTTTGGGCCGCCAGGTCCAACACCGGGGAGCTGTTTTTT.

As for this clonotype: This sequence may be a read error, since a much larger clone differs from it by one base. J is TRBJ2-3 and V is TRBV12-3 or TRBV12-4; 10 bases agree with TRBD2. Trimming took 6 bases from V and 2 from J; bases not matched to a gene: 5. The CDR3 is made up of 15 amino acids. The CDR3 nucleotides read TGTGCCAGCAGGTCAACTAGCGGGGCCACAGATACGCAGTATTTT. This gives the protein CASRSTSGATDTQYF.

The chain combines TRBV27 with TRBJ2-1, with D perhaps TRBD1 or TRBD2 (7 bases each). Germline V gene sequence: CDR1 MNHEY, CDR2 SMNVEV (reference sequence). This CDR3 has 17 amino acids. Trimming shortened V by 5 bases and J by 10 bases, and 27 bases separated the two germline ends. CDR3 amino acids: CASSRQGGGGGDREQFF. CDR3 bases: TGTGCCAGCAGTCGTCAGGGGGGAGGGGGCGGGGATAGGGAGCAGTTCTTC.

This clonotype was counted ten times or more. The V and J genes are TRBV29-1 and TRBJ2-7; 7 bases align to TRBD1. Trimming at V came to 6 bases and at J to 0 bases, leaving 2 bases not matched to a gene. CDR1 is SQVTM, CDR2 ANQGSEA, per germline. The CDR3 loop spans 12 amino acids. CDR3 DNA sequence: TGCAGCGTGTGGGACAGCTCCTACGAGCAGTACTTC. It specifies CSVWDSSYEQYF.